A selection of T cell receptor beta chains follows, all from one sample in a study of identical twins. Using its own MiXCR run on the 5' RACE reads, TCRdb lists one record per CDR3 protein. The sample yields under 300,000 distinct CDR3 sequences, over 9.5% seen once. This same sample was also part of a study on yellow fever vaccine responses in identical twins.

The sequenced sample was memory (CD45RO+) T cells sorted from blood. The origin of the receptors is a woman between 18 and 30 years old in good health. Both conserved end residues are part of each CDR3. The D gene is left open where the match is weak. Not all rows give a size; the values are once, few, many and, for expanded clones, a class.

abundance,j_gene,v_gene,d_gene,CDR3nt,CDR3aa
many,TRBJ1-5,TRBV5-1,.,TGCGCCAGCAGCCGGGAGGGAAAGAGCAATCAGCCCCAGCATTTT,CASSREGKSNQPQHF
.,TRBJ2-3,TRBV12-3/TRBV12-4,.,TGTGCCAGCAGCCTTAGCGGAGCCACAGATACGCAGTATTTT,CASSLSGATDTQYF
.,TRBJ2-2,TRBV12-3/TRBV12-4,.,TGTGCCAGCGTCCTGGAGGGAGGCCCCTTAGCCGGGGAGCTGTTTTTT,CASVLEGGPLAGELFF
many,TRBJ1-5,TRBV6-1,.,TGTGCCAGCAGTGCCCCTTACCAGCCCCAGCATTTT,CASSAPYQPQHF
.,TRBJ2-7,TRBV6-1,TRBD2,TGTGCCAGCAGAGCTGGGACTAGCGGGGATCAATACGAGCAGTACTTC,CASRAGTSGDQYEQYF
few,TRBJ2-1,TRBV7-2,TRBD2,TGTGCCAGCAGCTTTGGGACTAGCGGGAGGAATGAGCAGTTCTTC,CASSFGTSGRNEQFF
few,TRBJ1-2,TRBV29-1,.,TGCAGCGTTGAGTTGAGTCGCCCAGGCTACACCTTC,CSVELSRPGYTF
few,TRBJ2-6,TRBV5-1,TRBD1,TGCGCCAGCAGAGCCGGGACAGGGACCTCTGGGGCCAACGTCCTGACTTTC,CASRAGTGTSGANVLTF
.,TRBJ1-5,TRBV10-2,TRBD1,TGCGCCAGCAGTGAACGGGACAGGGGGTTTGCTCAGCATTTT,CASSERDRGFAQHF
few,TRBJ2-5,TRBV10-3,.,TGTGCCATGGGGTTCAAAGAGACCCAGTACTTC,CAMGFKETQYF
few,TRBJ2-3,TRBV6-1,TRBD1,TGTGCCAGCATACCAGACAGGGCGAGCACAGATACGCAGTATTTT,CASIPDRASTDTQYF
many,TRBJ2-1,TRBV7-8,TRBD2,TGTGCCAGCAGCACCGGGACTAGCGTATACAATGAGCAGTTCTTC,CASSTGTSVYNEQFF
few,TRBJ2-5,TRBV29-1,.,TGCAGCGTTGAAAAGGGGGAGTACCAAGAGACCCAGTACTTC,CSVEKGEYQETQYF
few,TRBJ2-5,TRBV24-1,.,TGTGCCACCAGAGGTGTGGGGGCGGAGACCCAGTACTTC,CATRGVGAETQYF
many,TRBJ2-1,TRBV20-1,TRBD2,TGCAGTGCTAGCCGAGGACTAGCGGGGGGGTCCTACAATGAGCAGTTCTTC,CSASRGLAGGSYNEQFF
.,TRBJ2-7,TRBV2,.,TGTGCCAGCAGTGAATTCCGGGGGCCGGGCGAGCAGTACTTC,CASSEFRGPGEQYF
.,TRBJ1-2,TRBV6-4,.,TGTGCCAGCAGTGACAACCCGGGTTCCAGGCTTGGAGGCGGATCGTATGGCTACACCTTC,CASSDNPGSRLGGGSYGYTF
.,TRBJ2-7,TRBV6-1,TRBD2,TGTGCCAGCAGCTCGGGGGGGACTAGATCCTACGAGCAGTACTTC,CASSSGGTRSYEQYF
.,TRBJ2-5,TRBV5-4,.,TGTGCCAGCAGCTGGGACTTGAGGGAGACCCAGTACTTC,CASSWDLRETQYF
.,TRBJ2-7,TRBV6-5,TRBD1,TGTGCCAGCAGTTACTCGCTCACCGGGACAGGGGAGAGAGAGCAGTACTTC,CASSYSLTGTGEREQYF
.,TRBJ2-7,TRBV20-1,TRBD1,TGCAGTGCTTATTCCGGGACAGGGGGAATCGAGCAGTACTTC,CSAYSGTGGIEQYF
few,TRBJ2-2,TRBV28,TRBD2,TGTGCCACCGGGGGGGCCGGCACCGGGGAGCTGTTTTTT,CATGGAGTGELFF
few,TRBJ2-7,TRBV29-1,TRBD1,TGCAGCGTTGATTCTTGGCGACAGGGATCCTACGAGCAGTACTTC,CSVDSWRQGSYEQYF
few,TRBJ2-1,TRBV5-1,TRBD2,TGCGCCAGCAGCTTTCGGGGGGGCCTGGGGAATGAGCAGTTCTTC,CASSFRGGLGNEQFF
few,TRBJ2-7,TRBV4-2,.,TGTGCCAGCAGCCAGTTCTCGATCGGTGGCCCCTACGAGCAGTACTTC,CASSQFSIGGPYEQYF
.,TRBJ2-3,TRBV2,.,TGTGCCAGCAGTGCGCAAAGCGGTTGGTATTTT,CASSAQSGWYF
.,TRBJ2-5,TRBV30,TRBD2,TGTGCCTGGAGACTAGCGGGGGGGGAGACCCAGTACTTC,CAWRLAGGETQYF
few,TRBJ2-5,TRBV20-1,.,TGCAGTGCTAGAGATGGCAGGACTGGGGGAGAGACCCAGTACTTC,CSARDGRTGGETQYF
.,TRBJ2-7,TRBV20-1,.,TGCAGTGCTAGGGAGACACGGAACGAGCAGTACTTC,CSARETRNEQYF